The present TCR beta chain was sequenced within a study of blood T cells in healthy people across ages. Study details: Template-switching capture recovered about one barcoded beta molecule per two T cells.

About 10 milliliters was the volume of peripheral blood drawn from each donor. The germline V gene encodes CDR1 SGHTA and CDR2 FQGTGA. The CDR3 extends over 13 amino acids. The V and J ends lost 6 bases and 5 bases, in that order; junction bases with no gene match: 5. At least ten counts were recorded for this clonotype. Using a J-beta primer mix together with a sample-barcoded 5' primer, a second PCR was run for about 6 to 12 cycles. The authors tagged each cDNA molecule using a template-switch adaptor with 12 random nucleotides. Every individual sample yielded 2.5 million or more paired-end reads (each containing CDR3). TCRdb itself ran the 5' RACE reads through MiXCR, one entry per CDR3 protein. Of about 1,800,000 distinct CDR3 sequences listed, roughly 27% are singletons.

Input material: blood. This receptor was obtained from a woman aged 25 to 39 in good health. This chain connects TRBV7-3 to TRBJ2-5; 8 nucleotides align to TRBD2. CDR3 nucleotides: TGTGCCAGCAGTAGCGGGGAGGGGGAGACCCAGTACTTC. Protein product: CASSSGEGETQYF.